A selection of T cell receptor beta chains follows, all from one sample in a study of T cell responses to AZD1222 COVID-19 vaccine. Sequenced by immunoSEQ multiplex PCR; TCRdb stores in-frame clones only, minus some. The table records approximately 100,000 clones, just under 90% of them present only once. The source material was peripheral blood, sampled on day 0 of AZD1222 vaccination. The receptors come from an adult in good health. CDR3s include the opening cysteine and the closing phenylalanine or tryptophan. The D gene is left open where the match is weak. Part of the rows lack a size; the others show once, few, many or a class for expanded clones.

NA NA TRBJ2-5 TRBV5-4 CASSSGVQETQYF TGTGCCAGCAGCTCAGGAGTGCAAGAGACCCAGTACTTC
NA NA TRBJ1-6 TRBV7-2 CASSFQGINSPLHF TGTGCCAGCAGCTTTCAGGGGATTAATTCACCCCTCCACTTT
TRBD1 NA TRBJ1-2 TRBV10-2 CASSEGQLYGYTF TGCGCCAGCAGCGAGGGACAGCTCTATGGCTACACCTTC
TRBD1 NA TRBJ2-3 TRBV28 CASRPMGQGKVTSVHF TGTGCCAGCAGACCAATGGGACAGGGGAAAGTGACTAGCGTACATTTT
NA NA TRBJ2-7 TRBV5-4 CASSHRLAYEQYF TGTGCCAGCAGTCACAGACTAGCCTACGAGCAGTACTTC
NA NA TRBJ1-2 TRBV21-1 CASSKLGTDYGYTF TGTGCCAGCAGCAAGCTGGGGACAGACTATGGCTACACCTTC
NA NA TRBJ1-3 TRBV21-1 CASSKITETNSGNTIYF TGTGCCAGCAGCAAAATAACAGAGACAAACTCTGGAAACACCATATATTTT
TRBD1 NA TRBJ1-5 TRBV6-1 CASSEGQGVGNQPQHF TGTGCCAGCAGTGAGGGACAGGGGGTCGGCAATCAGCCCCAGCATTTT
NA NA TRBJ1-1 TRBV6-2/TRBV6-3 CASSYGPGNTEAFF TGTGCCAGCAGTTACGGTCCGGGGAACACTGAAGCTTTCTTT
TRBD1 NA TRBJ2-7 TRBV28 CASSLPGQGAYEQYF TGTGCCAGCAGTTTACCCGGACAGGGGGCTTACGAGCAGTACTTC
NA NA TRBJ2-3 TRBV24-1 CATKGDPTDTQYF TGTGCCACCAAGGGGGATCCCACAGATACGCAGTATTTT
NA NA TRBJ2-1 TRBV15 CATSRTTISYNEQFF TGTGCCACCAGCCGGACTACCATCTCCTACAATGAGCAGTTCTTC
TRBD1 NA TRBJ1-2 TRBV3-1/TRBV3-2 CASSQGRQGMLGYTF TGTGCCAGCAGCCAAGGGAGACAGGGTATGCTAGGCTACACCTTC
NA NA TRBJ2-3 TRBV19 CASSIGSSGDTQYF TGTGCCAGTAGTATTGGTAGCTCGGGAGATACGCAGTATTTT
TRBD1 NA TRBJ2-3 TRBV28 CASSFVQGADTQYF TGTGCCAGCAGTTTTGTACAGGGGGCAGATACGCAGTATTTT
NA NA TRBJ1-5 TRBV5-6 CASSKYTLGQIHRSREIF TGTGCCAGCAGCAAATACACTCTCGGACAGATCCATAGATCCCGGGAGATTTTT
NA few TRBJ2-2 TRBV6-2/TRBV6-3 CASSYSWRDTGELFF TGTGCCAGCAGTTACTCCTGGAGAGACACCGGGGAGCTGTTTTTT
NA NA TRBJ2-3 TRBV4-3 CASSQGGYTQYF TGCGCCAGCAGCCAAGGAGGCTATACGCAGTATTTT
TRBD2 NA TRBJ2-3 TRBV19 CASSTGLAGVADTQYF TGTGCCAGTAGTACGGGACTAGCGGGAGTCGCAGATACGCAGTATTTT
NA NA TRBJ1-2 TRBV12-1 CASSRTDRGEGYTF TGTGCCAGCAGCCGTACGGACAGGGGTGAAGGCTACACCTTC
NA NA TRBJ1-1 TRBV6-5 CASTREPMNTEAFF TGTGCCAGCACGCGGGAACCGATGAACACTGAAGCTTTCTTT
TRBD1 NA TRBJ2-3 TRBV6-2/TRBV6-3 CASSRSDRGNTDTQYF TGTGCCAGCAGCCGATCGGACAGGGGGAACACAGATACGCAGTATTTT
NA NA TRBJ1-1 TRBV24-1 CATSGGSMNTEAFF TGTGCCACCAGTGGGGGCAGCATGAACACTGAAGCTTTCTTT
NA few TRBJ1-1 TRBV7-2 CASSLRLGGTKAFF TGTGCCAGCAGCTTAAGGTTAGGGGGGACTAAAGCTTTCTTT
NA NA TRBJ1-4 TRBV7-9 CASRGQTGEKLFF TGTGCCAGCAGGGGTCAGACGGGGGAAAAACTGTTTTTT
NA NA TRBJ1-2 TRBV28 CASSLIEAGGGGGYTF TGTGCCAGCAGCCTAATAGAGGCGGGGGGCGGCGGAGGCTACACCTTC
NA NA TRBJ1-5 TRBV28 CASRDYSNQPQHF TGTGCCAGCAGAGACTATAGCAATCAGCCCCAGCATTTT
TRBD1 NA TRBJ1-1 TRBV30 CAWRGGTGSGTEAFF TGTGCCTGGAGGGGCGGGACAGGGAGTGGGACTGAAGCTTTCTTT
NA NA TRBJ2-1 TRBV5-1 CASSLVSNSYNEQFF TGCGCCAGCAGCCTGGTTTCCAACTCCTACAATGAGCAGTTCTTC
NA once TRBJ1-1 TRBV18 CASSPLGQMNTEAFF TGTGCCAGCTCACCCCTTGGACAGATGAACACTGAAGCTTTCTTT
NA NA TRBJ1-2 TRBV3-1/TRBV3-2 CASSQEGVRGGYTF TGTGCCAGCAGCCAAGAAGGGGTGAGGGGTGGCTACACCTTC
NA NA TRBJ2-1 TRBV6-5 CASSYLHTGYNEQFF TGTGCCAGCAGTTATCTTCACACGGGGTACAATGAGCAGTTCTTC
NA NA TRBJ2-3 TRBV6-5 CASSSDSGPLPREQYF TGTGCCAGCAGTTCAGACTCAGGCCCCTTACCCCGGGAGCAGTATTTT
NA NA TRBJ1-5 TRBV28 CASRGASNQPQHF TGTGCCTCCCGGGGGGCATCAAATCAGCCCCAGCATTTT
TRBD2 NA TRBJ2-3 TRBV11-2 CASSSPPTSGSLIDTQYF TGTGCCAGCAGCTCGCCGCCGACTAGCGGGAGTTTGATAGATACGCAGTATTTT
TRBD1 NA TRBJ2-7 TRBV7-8 CASSLAPRAGQGAFYEQYF TGTGCCAGCAGCTTGGCCCCGAGGGCGGGACAGGGGGCATTCTACGAGCAGTACTTC
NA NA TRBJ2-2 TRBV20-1 CSARASGELFF TGCAGTGCTAGAGCGAGCGGGGAGCTGTTTTTT
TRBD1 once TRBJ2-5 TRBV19 CASSIDLSRTGEETQYF TGTGCCAGTAGTATAGATCTATCTCGGACAGGGGAAGAGACCCAGTACTTC
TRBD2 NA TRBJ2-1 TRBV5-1 CASSLATTSEHNEQFF TGCGCCAGCAGCTTAGCGACGACTAGCGAACACAATGAGCAGTTCTTC
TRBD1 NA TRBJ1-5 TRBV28 CASSLGTGGAQPQHF TGTGCCAGCAGTCTCGGGACAGGGGGTGCTCAGCCCCAGCATTTT
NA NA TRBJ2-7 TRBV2 CASTRHYEQYF TGTGCCAGCACTCGACACTACGAGCAGTACTTC
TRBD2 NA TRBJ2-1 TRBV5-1 CASSHPGTSGIEFF TGCGCCAGCAGCCATCCCGGGACTAGCGGGATAGAGTTCTTC
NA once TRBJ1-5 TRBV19 CASSRVLNQPQHF TGTGCCAGTTCCAGGGTGTTGAATCAGCCCCAGCATTTT
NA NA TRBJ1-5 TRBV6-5 CASSYGGISNQPQHF TGTGCCAGCAGTTACGGGGGGATTAGCAATCAGCCCCAGCATTTT
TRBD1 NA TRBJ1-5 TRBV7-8 CASSSDRGPSRPQHF TGTGCCAGCAGCTCGGACAGGGGACCCTCGCGGCCCCAGCATTTT
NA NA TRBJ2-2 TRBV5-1 CASRGGAGTGELFF TGCGCCAGCAGGGGGGGCGCGGGCACCGGGGAGCTGTTTTTT
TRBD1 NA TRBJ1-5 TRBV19 CASSRQGAASRTQPQHF TGTGCCAGTAGCCGACAGGGCGCCGCCTCGCGCACCCAGCCCCAGCATTTT
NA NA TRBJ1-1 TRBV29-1 CSVAGRAYTEAFF TGCAGCGTTGCAGGGAGGGCATACACTGAAGCTTTCTTT
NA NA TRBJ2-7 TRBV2 CASSPDSTSYEQYF TGTGCCAGCAGTCCAGACAGCACCTCCTACGAGCAGTACTTC
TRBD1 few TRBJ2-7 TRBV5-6 CASSTPGTGGSYEQYF TGTGCCAGCAGCACTCCCGGGACAGGGGGCTCCTACGAGCAGTACTTC
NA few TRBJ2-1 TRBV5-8 CASSPTDKGFNEQFF TGTGCCAGCAGCCCCACCGACAAAGGCTTCAATGAGCAGTTCTTC
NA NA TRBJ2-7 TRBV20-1 CSARKVNEQYF TGCAGTGCTCGGAAGGTAAACGAGCAGTACTTC